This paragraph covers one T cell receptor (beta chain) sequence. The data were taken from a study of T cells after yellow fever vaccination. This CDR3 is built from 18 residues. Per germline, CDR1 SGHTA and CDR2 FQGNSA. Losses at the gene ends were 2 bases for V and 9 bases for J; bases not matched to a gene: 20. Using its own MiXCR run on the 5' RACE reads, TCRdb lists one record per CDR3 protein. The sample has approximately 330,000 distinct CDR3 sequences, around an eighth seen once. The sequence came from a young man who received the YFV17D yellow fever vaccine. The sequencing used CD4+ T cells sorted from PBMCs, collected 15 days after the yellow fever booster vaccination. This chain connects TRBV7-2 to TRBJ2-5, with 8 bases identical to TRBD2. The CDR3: CASSLSSRGASGLGAQYF. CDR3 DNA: TGTGCCAGCAGCTTAAGCTCGCGGGGGGCCTCGGGTCTTGGTGCCCAGTACTTC.